This T cell receptor beta chain derives from a study of cytomegalovirus exposure and HLA in healthy donors. The study, taken as a whole, reports: The Asian-associated ancestry cluster reportedly had fewer N-insertions than the approximately 630-donor mean in a later analysis. Despite most TCR sequences being rare, some public TCRs occurred in many donors.

The germline V gene has CDR1 SNHLY and CDR2 FYNNEI. The ends lost 6 bases at V and 0 bases at J; junction bases unmatched: 8. The CDR3 is made up of 15 amino acids. In regard to this clone: No antigen is known for it.

The PCR made use of 60 Vbeta and 13 Jbeta primers. Method: immunoSEQ multiplex PCR; TCRdb's copy keeps in-frame clones and lacks some. The data hold about 140,000 clones, with around 80% observed a single time. Sequences were obtained from PBMCs. This clonotype originated in a woman aged 45-59 years in good health and CMV-seropositive. The gene calls are TRBV2 and TRBJ2-7; 7 nucleotides match TRBD1. CDR3 sequence: CASSDPGQSSYEQYF. CDR3 sequence (DNA): TGTGCCAGCAGCGACCCGGGACAGAGCTCCTACGAGCAGTACTTC.